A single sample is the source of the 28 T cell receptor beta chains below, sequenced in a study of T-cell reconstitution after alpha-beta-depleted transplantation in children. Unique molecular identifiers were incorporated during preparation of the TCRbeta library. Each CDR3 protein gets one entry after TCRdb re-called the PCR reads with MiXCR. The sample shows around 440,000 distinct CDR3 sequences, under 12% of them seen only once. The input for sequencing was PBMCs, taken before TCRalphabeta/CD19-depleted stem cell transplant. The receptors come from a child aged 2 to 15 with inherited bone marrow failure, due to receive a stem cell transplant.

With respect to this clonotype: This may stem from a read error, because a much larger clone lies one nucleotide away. The CDR3 spells CASSAGPALGEQYF. CDR3 bases: TGTGCCAGCAGCGCGGGACCCGCCCTCGGCGAGCAGTACTTC. The chain has TRBV11-2 and TRBJ2-7; possible D gene TRBD2, 6 bases. There are 14 residues in the CDR3. Trimming left V 5 bases short and J 6 bases short, with 17 bases between. CDR1 SGHAT and CDR2 FQNNGV come from the germline V gene.

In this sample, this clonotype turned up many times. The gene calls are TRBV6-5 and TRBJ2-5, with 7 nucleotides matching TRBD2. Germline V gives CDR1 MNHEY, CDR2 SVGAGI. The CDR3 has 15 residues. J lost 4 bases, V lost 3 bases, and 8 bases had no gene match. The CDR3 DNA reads TGTGCCAGCAGTTATCCGGGAGGAGGAGGAGAGACCCAGTACTTC. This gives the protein CASSYPGGGGETQYF.

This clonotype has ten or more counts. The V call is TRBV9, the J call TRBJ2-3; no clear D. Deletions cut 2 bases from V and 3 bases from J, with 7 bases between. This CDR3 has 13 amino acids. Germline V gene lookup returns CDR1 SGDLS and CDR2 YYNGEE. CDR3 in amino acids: CASSVFFTDTQYF. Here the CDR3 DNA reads TGTGCCAGCAGCGTTTTCTTTACAGATACGCAGTATTTT.

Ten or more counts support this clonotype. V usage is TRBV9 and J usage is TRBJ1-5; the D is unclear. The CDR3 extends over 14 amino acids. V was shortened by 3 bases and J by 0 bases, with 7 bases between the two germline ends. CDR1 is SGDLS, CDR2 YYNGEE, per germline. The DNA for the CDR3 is TGTGCCAGCAGCGCCACAGATAGCAATCAGCCCCAGCATTTT. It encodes CASSATDSNQPQHF.

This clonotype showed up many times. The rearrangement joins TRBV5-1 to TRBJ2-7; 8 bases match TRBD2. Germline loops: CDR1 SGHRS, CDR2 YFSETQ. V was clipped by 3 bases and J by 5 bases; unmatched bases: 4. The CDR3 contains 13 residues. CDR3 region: CASSWGLVDEQYF. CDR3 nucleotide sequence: TGCGCCAGCAGCTGGGGACTAGTGGACGAGCAGTACTTC.

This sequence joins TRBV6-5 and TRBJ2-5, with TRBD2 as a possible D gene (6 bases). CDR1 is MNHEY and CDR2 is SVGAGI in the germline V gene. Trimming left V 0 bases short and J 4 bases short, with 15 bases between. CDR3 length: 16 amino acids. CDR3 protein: CASSYSMGGGAETQYF. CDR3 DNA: TGTGCCAGCAGTTACTCGATGGGGGGTGGGGCAGAGACCCAGTACTTC.

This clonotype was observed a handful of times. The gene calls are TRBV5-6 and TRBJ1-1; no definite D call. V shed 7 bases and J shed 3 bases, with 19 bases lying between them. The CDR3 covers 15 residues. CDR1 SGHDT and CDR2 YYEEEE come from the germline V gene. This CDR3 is CASCGEGSVDTEAFF. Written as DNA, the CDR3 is TGTGCCAGCTGCGGAGAGGGAAGTGTGGACACTGAAGCTTTCTTT.

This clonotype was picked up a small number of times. The CDR3, as DNA: TGTGCCAGCAGGTCCACAGTTCTTCCCTACAATGAGCAGTTCTTC. As protein: CASRSTVLPYNEQFF. The chain joins TRBV12-3 or TRBV12-4 to TRBJ2-1; D unresolved. The V end was cut by 6 bases, the J end by 2 bases, with 14 bases between. The CDR3 contains 15 residues.

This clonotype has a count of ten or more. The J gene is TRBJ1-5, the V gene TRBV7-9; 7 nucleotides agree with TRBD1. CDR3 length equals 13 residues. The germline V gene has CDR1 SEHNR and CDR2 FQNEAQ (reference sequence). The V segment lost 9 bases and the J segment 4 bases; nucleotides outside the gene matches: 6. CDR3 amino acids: CASQGDGNQPQHF. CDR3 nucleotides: TGTGCCAGTCAGGGGGACGGTAATCAGCCCCAGCATTTT.

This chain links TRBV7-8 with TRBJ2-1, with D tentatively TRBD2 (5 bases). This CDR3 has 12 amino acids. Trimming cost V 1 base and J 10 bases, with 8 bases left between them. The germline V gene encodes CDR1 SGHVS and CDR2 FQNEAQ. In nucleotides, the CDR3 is TGTGCCAGCAGCTTAGTCAGGAGGGAGCAGTTCTTC. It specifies CASSLVRREQFF.

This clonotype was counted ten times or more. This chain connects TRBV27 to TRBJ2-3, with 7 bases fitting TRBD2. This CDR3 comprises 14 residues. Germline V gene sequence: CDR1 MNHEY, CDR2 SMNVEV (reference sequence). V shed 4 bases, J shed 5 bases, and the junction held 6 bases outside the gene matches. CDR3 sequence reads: CASSWGGGQDTQYF. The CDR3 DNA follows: TGTGCCAGCAGTTGGGGGGGAGGCCAAGATACGCAGTATTTT.

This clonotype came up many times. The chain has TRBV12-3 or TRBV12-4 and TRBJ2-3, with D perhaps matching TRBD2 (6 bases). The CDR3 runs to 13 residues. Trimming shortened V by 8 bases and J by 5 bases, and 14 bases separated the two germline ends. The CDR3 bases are TGTGCCAGCGTACCGGGGGTGGGAGATACGCAGTATTTT. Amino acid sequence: CASVPGVGDTQYF.

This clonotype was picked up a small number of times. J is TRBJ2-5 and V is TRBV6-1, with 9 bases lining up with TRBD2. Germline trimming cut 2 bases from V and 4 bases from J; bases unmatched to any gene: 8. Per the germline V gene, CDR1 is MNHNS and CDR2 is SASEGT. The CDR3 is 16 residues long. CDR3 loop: CASSERELAGLETQYF. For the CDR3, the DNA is TGTGCCAGCAGTGAAAGGGAGCTAGCGGGATTAGAGACCCAGTACTTC.

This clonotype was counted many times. Here the CDR3 DNA reads TGTGCCAGCAGCCAAGACTTCCCAGAGGGCACCGGGGAGCTGTTTTTT. The encoded protein is CASSQDFPEGTGELFF. V gene TRBV3-1 combines with J gene TRBJ2-2; a weak D match, TRBD2 (5 bases). The germline V gene encodes CDR1 LGHDT and CDR2 YNNKEL (reference sequence). Deletions cut 0 bases from V and 4 bases from J, with 12 bases between. This CDR3 is 16 amino acids long.

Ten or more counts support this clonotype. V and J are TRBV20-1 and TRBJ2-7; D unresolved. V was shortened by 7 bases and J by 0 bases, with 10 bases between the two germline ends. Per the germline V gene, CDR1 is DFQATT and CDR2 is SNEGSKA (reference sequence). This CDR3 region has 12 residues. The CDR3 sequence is CSGVTLSYEQYF. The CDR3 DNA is TGCAGTGGAGTCACTCTCTCCTACGAGCAGTACTTC.

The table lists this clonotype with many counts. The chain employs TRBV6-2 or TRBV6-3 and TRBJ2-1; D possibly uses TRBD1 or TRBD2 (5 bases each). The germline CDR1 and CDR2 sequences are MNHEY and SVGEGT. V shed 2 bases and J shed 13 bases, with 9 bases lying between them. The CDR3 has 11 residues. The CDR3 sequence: CASSYARDQFF. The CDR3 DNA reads TGTGCCAGCAGTTACGCGAGGGACCAGTTCTTC.

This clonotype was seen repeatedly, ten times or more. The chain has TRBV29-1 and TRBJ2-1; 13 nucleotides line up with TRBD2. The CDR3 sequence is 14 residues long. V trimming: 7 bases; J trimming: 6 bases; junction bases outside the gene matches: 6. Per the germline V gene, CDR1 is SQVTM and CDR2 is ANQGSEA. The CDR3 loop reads CSARTSGSANEQFF. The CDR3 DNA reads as TGCAGCGCAAGGACTAGCGGGAGTGCCAATGAGCAGTTCTTC.

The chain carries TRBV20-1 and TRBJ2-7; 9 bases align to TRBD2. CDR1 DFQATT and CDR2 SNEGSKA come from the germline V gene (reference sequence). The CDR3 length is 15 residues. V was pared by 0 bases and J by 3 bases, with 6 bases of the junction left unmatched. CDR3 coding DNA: TGCAGTGCTAGAGACGGCGGGAGGGCCTACTACGAGCAGTACTTC. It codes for CSARDGGRAYYEQYF.

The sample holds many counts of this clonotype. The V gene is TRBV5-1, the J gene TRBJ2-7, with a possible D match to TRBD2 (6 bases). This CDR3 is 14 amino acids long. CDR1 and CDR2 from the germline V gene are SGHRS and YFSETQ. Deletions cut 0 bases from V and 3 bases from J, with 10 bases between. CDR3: CASSLDGSGYEQYF. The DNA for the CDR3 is TGCGCCAGCAGCTTGGATGGTAGCGGCTACGAGCAGTACTTC.

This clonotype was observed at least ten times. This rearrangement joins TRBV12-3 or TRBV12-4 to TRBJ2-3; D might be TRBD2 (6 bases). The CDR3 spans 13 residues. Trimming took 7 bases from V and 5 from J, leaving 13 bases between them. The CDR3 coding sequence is TGTGCCAGCACCTTTCGGAGGGGAGATACGCAGTATTTT. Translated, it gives CASTFRRGDTQYF.

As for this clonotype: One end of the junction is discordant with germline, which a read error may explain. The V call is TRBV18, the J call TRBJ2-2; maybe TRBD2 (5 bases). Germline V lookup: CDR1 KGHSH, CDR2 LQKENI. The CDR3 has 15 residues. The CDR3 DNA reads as TGTGCCAGCTCACCATTCGCCGCTAACACCGGGGAGCTGCTTTTT. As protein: CASSPFAANTGELLF.

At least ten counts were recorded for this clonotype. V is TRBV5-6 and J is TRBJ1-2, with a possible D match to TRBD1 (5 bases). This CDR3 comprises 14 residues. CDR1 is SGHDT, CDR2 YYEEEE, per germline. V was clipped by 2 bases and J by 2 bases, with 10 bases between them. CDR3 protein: CASSFWGSNYGYTF. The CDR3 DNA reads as TGTGCCAGCAGCTTCTGGGGGTCGAACTATGGCTACACCTTC.

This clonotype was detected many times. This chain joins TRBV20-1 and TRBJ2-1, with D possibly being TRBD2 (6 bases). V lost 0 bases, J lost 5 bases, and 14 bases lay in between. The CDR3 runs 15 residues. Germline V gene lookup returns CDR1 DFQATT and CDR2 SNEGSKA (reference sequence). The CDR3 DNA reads TGCAGTGCTAGAGACCCCCTGGGACTGGACAATGAGCAGTTCTTC. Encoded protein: CSARDPLGLDNEQFF.

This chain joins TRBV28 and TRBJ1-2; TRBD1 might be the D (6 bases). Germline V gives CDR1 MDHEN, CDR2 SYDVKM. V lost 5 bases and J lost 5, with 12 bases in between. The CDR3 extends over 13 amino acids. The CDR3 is CASSAGEGYGYTF. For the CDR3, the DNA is TGTGCCAGCAGTGCAGGGGAGGGGTATGGCTACACCTTC.

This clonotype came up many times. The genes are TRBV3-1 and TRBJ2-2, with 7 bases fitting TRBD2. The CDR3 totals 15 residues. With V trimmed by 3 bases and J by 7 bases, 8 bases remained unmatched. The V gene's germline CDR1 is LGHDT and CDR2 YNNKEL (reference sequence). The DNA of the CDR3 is TGTGCCAGCAGCCACCATCGGGCGGGGGACGGGGAGCTGTTTTTT. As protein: CASSHHRAGDGELFF.

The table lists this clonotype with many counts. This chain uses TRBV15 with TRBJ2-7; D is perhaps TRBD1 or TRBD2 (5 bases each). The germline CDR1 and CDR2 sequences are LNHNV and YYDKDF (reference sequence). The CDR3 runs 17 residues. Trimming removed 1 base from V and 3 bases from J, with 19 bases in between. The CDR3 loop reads CATSRALGASPGYEQYF. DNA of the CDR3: TGTGCCACCAGCAGAGCTCTTGGGGCTAGCCCTGGCTACGAGCAGTACTTC. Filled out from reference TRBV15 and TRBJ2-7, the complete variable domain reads DAMVIQNPRYQVTQFGKPVTLSCSQTLNHNVMYWYQQKSSQAPKLLFHYYDKDFNNEADTPDNFQSRRPNTSFCFLDIRSPGLGDTAMYLCATSRALGASPGYEQYFGPGTRLTVT.

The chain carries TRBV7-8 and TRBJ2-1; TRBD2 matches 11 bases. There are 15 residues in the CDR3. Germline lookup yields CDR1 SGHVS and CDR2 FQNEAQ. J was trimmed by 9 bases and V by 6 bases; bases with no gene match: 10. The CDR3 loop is CASSRLAGSPGEQFF. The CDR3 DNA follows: TGTGCCAGCAGTCGACTAGCGGGATCGCCCGGTGAGCAGTTCTTC.

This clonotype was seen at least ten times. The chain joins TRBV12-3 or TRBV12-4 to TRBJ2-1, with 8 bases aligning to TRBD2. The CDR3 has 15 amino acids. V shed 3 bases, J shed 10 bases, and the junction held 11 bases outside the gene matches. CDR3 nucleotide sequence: TGTGCCAGCAGTTTTGCGGGGCGGGAGGTCGGGGAGCAGTTCTTC. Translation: CASSFAGREVGEQFF.